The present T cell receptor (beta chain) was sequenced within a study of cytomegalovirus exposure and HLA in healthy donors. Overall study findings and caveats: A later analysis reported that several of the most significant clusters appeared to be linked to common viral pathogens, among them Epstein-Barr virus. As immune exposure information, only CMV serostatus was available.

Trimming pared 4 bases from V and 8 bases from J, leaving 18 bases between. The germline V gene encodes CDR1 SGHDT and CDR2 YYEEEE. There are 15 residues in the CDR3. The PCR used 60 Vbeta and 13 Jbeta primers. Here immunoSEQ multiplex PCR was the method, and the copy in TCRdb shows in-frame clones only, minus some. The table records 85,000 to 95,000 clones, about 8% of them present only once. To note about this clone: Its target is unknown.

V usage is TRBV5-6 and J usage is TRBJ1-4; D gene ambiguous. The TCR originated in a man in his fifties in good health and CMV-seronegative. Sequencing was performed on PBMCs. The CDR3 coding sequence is TGTGCCAGCAGCACCTGGGGAGGGCTCTTAGAAAAACTGTTTTTT. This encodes CASSTWGGLLEKLFF.